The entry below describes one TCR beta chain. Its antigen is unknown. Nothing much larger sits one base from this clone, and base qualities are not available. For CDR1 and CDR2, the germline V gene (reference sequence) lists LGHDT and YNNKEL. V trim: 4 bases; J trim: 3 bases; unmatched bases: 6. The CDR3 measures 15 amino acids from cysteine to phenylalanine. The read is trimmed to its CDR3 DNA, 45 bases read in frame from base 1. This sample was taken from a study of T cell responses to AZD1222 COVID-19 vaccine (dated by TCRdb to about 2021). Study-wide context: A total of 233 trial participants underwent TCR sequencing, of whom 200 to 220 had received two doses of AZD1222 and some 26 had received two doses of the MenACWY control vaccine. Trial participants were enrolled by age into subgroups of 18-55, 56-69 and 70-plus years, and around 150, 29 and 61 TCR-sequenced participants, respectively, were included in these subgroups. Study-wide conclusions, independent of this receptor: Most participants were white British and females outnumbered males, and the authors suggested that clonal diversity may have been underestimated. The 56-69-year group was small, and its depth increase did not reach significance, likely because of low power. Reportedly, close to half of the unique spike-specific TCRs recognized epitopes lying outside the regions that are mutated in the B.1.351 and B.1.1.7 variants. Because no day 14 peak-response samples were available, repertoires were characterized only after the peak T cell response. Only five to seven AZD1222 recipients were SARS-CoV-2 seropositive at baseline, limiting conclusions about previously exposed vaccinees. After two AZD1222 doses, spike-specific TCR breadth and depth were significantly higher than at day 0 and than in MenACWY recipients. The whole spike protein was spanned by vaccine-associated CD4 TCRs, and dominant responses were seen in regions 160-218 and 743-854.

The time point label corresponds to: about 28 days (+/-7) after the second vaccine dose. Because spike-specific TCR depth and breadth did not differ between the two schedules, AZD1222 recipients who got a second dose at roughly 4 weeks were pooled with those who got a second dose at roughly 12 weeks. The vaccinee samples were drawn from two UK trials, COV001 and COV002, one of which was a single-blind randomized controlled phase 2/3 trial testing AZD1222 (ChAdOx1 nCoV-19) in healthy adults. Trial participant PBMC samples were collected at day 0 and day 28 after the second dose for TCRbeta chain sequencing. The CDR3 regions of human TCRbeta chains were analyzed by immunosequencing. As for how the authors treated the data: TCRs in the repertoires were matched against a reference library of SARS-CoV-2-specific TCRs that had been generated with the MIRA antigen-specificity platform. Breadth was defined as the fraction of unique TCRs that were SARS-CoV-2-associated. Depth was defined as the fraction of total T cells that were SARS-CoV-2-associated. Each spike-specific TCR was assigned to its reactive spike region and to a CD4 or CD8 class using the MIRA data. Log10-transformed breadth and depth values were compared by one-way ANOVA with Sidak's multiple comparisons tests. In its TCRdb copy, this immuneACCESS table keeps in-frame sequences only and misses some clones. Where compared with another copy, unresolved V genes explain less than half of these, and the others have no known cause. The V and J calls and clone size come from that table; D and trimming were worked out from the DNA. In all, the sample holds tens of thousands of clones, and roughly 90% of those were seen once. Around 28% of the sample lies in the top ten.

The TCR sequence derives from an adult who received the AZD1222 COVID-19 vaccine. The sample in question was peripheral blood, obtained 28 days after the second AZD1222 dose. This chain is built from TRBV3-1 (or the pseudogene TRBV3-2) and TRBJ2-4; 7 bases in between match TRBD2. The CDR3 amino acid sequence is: CASSRAGVDKNIQYF. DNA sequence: TGTGCCAGCAGCCGGGCGGGGGTGGACAAAAACATTCAGTACTTC.